Below, one T cell receptor beta chain is given with its context. No antigen is known for it. The input lacks base qualities; no much larger clone sits a single base away. Enrolling through a virtual design, the prospective study's participants ranged in age from roughly 18 to 90 years and lived across roughly 24 United States geographic areas. Cohort assignment in the prospective study relied on participant-reported clinical history from a screening survey and a study questionnaire. Mobile phlebotomists in the prospective study collected whole blood, serum and a nasopharyngeal or oropharyngeal swab from every participant. Participants in the prospective study had the option to provide additional blood draws and questionnaires over an approximately 2-month period. Before DNA extraction, prospective study blood samples were shipped either frozen or at room temperature. The data originate from a study of blood T cell repertoires in COVID-19 (dated by TCRdb to 2020 to 2021). Context from the whole study: Collaborator samples came from the United States, Italy and Spain and covered acute and convalescent phases of COVID-19. The prospective study material was composed of cDNA or gDNA derived from T cells, B-cell-depleted T cells, or PBMCs. Subjects who had been exposed to COVID-19, were actively infected with it, or had recovered from it provided the deeply sampled blood TCRbeta repertoires that made up the dataset. A freely available public database, intended as a resource for researchers studying the immune response to SARS-CoV-2, is where the repertoires were released. Samples were obtained from the ongoing ImmuneRACE study (first 160 participants) and from over 1,000 subjects provided by 6 global collaborators. Sample metadata almost always included a de-identified subject ID, COVID-19 status, age in years and sex. Where HLA class I and class II types were available, the types were taken from metadata supplied by the sample provider, not from assay-based typing. Overall study outcomes, separate from this receptor: The amount of clinical and demographic metadata varied by source and participant and was provided uncurated.

TCRbeta CDR3 regions were amplified from genomic DNA using the immunoSEQ Assay, a bias-controlled multiplex PCR. Per the original workflow: Nucleated cell counts per sample were estimated from amplification of reference gene primers within the assay. To quantify the absolute abundance of each unique TCRbeta CDR3 rearrangement, sequence reads were collapsed and filtered. For each sample, productive Simpson clonality was calculated by taking the square root of Simpson's diversity index across productive rearrangements. TCRdb stores this immuneACCESS table with in-frame sequences only. Part of the clones is absent; in the studies checked, under half of the shortfall reflects unresolved V genes, and no reason is known for the rest. That table supplies the V and J calls and clone size; D and trimming were determined from the DNA. The table for this sample lists approximately 360,000 clones; approximately 88% of them were counted only once. The ten biggest clones cover around 0.97% of the sample.

Material: PBMCs or T cells enriched from blood (not recorded which). This sequence originates from a woman in her thirties with acute COVID-19.

The CDR3 protein: CATSDRGHQPQHF. The nucleotides read TGTGCCACCAGTGACCGTGGGCATCAGCCCCAGCATTTT. The sequence joins TRBV24-1 to TRBJ1-5, with the identity of the D gene unclear. Trimming takes 4 bases from V and 5 bases from J, and the germline ends sit 8 bases apart. Reading from cysteine to phenylalanine, the CDR3 counts 13 amino acids. Just CDR3 DNA is preserved here, 39 bases in frame from base 1. As encoded in the germline V gene, CDR1 is KGHDR while CDR2 is SFDVKD.